These 16 T cell receptor beta chains were all obtained from the same sample, sequenced in a study of brain T cells in children with intractable seizures. Repertoires were generated with immunoSEQ multiplex PCR, while TCRdb's copy carries only in-frame clones and drops some. The sample yields about 80,000 clones, about 93% seen once. The sequences come from peripheral blood, collected at surgery. These receptors all stem from a girl aged 2 to 9 with Rasmussen encephalitis and intractable seizures.

DNA for the CDR3: TGTGCCAGCTCACGCCGTGTGACAGAGACCCAGTACTTC. Its translation is CASSRRVTETQYF. This rearrangement joins TRBV18 to TRBJ2-5; no definite D call. The CDR3 loop spans 13 amino acids. Trimming left V 4 bases short and J 4 bases short, with 10 bases between. Germline assignment: CDR1 KGHSH and CDR2 LQKENI.

This rearrangement joins TRBV6-4 to TRBJ2-3, with 12 positions matching TRBD2. The CDR3 covers 14 residues. The trim removed 2 bases at V and 8 bases at J, leaving 2 bases unmatched. Germline-derived CDR1 and CDR2 are MRHNA and SNTAGT. Written as DNA, the CDR3 is TGTGCCAGCAGTGACCTAGCGGGGGGGAGTACGCAGTATTTT. Protein product: CASSDLAGGSTQYF.

J is TRBJ1-1 and V is TRBV7-6; TRBD1 aligns across 9 bases. The germline V gene encodes CDR1 SGHVS and CDR2 FNYEAQ. The V and J ends lost 5 bases and 4 bases, in that order; junction bases with no gene match: 5. This CDR3 is 14 amino acids long. The CDR3 here is CASSAGQGSTEAFF. The CDR3 DNA reads as TGTGCCAGCAGCGCCGGACAGGGGTCCACTGAAGCTTTCTTT.

The J gene is TRBJ2-5, the V gene TRBV7-9; D could derive from TRBD1 or TRBD2 (5 bases each). Looked up from germline, CDR1 is SEHNR and CDR2 is FQNEAQ (reference sequence). V shed 2 bases and J shed 1 base, with 11 bases lying between them. The CDR3 loop spans 15 amino acids. In DNA form, the CDR3 reads TGTGCCAGCAGCTTAACTCAGGGAGCCCAAGAGACCCAGTACTTC. This encodes CASSLTQGAQETQYF.

The J gene is TRBJ1-2, the V gene TRBV7-9; unclear D gene. Germline-derived CDR1 and CDR2 are SEHNR and FQNEAQ (reference sequence). The CDR3 is made up of 14 amino acids. V was clipped by 3 bases and J by 8 bases, with 16 bases between them. The DNA of the CDR3 is TGTGCCAGCAGCTTTTTGGAGTCAGCGCGCGGCTACACCTTC. Translating it yields CASSFLESARGYTF.

This CDR3 is CASSPRTGSGNTIYF. The DNA for the CDR3 is TGTGCCAGCAGCCCCCGGACAGGCTCTGGAAACACCATATATTTT. The chain joins TRBV7-8 to TRBJ1-3; 7 nucleotides align to TRBD1. The germline V gene has CDR1 SGHVS and CDR2 FQNEAQ. Trimming took 5 bases from V and 0 from J; bases not matched to a gene: 4. This CDR3 has 15 residues.

V gene TRBV6-5 combines with J gene TRBJ2-4; 11 positions match TRBD2. This CDR3 is built from 14 residues. Trimming at V came to 6 bases and at J to 8 bases, leaving 6 bases not matched to a gene. CDR1 and CDR2 from the germline V gene are MNHEY and SVGAGI. The CDR3 is CASRLAGGPDIQYF. The CDR3 DNA sequence: TGTGCCAGCAGATTAGCGGGGGGGCCAGACATTCAGTACTTC.

The chain is built from TRBV19 and TRBJ2-2; D might be TRBD2 (6 bases). V was shortened by 3 bases and J by 2 bases, with 16 bases between the two germline ends. The germline V gene has CDR1 LNHDA and CDR2 SQIVND (reference sequence). CDR3 size: 17 residues. The CDR3, as DNA: TGTGCCAGTAGTATTTTGAGCGGGCCGGCAAACACCGGGGAGCTGTTTTTT. Its protein product is CASSILSGPANTGELFF.

The chain has TRBV30 and TRBJ2-7; tentatively, D is TRBD2 (5 bases). The CDR3 runs 13 residues. Per the germline V gene, CDR1 is GTSNPN and CDR2 is SVGIG (reference sequence). V shed 0 bases and J shed 5 bases, with 11 bases lying between them. Written as DNA, the CDR3 is TGTGCCTGGAGTGTACGGGGTCCCCACGAGCAGTACTTC. This gives the protein CAWSVRGPHEQYF.

The CDR3 sequence: CASRGQSNYGYTF. CDR3 sequence (DNA): TGTGCCAGCAGAGGACAGTCTAACTATGGCTACACCTTC. V usage is TRBV28 and J usage is TRBJ1-2, with D possibly TRBD1 on 6 matching bases. V dropped 6 bases and J dropped 0 bases, with 8 bases sitting between them. Germline CDR1 reads MDHEN; CDR2 reads SYDVKM. The CDR3 loop spans 13 amino acids.

This chain uses TRBV6-5 with TRBJ2-4, with 9 bases aligning to TRBD2. This CDR3 contains 14 residues. Looked up from germline, CDR1 is MNHEY and CDR2 is SVGAGI. J was trimmed by 8 bases and V by 2 bases; bases with no gene match: 4. The CDR3 spells CASSYGSGSDIQYF. CDR3 coding DNA: TGTGCCAGCAGTTACGGTAGCGGGAGTGACATTCAGTACTTC.

The genes are TRBV7-2 and TRBJ1-5; D remains ambiguous. Germline values: CDR1 SGHTA, CDR2 FQGNSA. The CDR3 contains 14 residues. The germline V and J ends were trimmed by 1 base and 10 bases, with 14 bases remaining between them. The CDR3 DNA is TGTGCCAGCAGCTTAGAGGCGGCGGATGGACCCCAGCATTTT. Translating it yields CASSLEAADGPQHF. The full variable domain, its missing parts supplied by reference TRBV7-2 and TRBJ1-5, is GAGVSQSPSNKVTEKGKDVELRCDPISGHTALYWYRQSLGQGLEFLIYFQGNSAPDKSGLPSDRFSAERTGGSVSTLTIQRTQQEDSAVYLCASSLEAADGPQHFGDGTRLSIL.

This rearrangement joins TRBV28 to TRBJ2-1, with 10 positions matching TRBD2. With 5 bases clipped from V and 8 bases from J, the junction kept 6 bases outside the gene matches. The germline CDR1 and CDR2 sequences are MDHEN and SYDVKM. The CDR3 totals 14 residues. CDR3 sequence: CASSPSGGGHEQFF. DNA for the CDR3: TGTGCCAGCAGTCCTAGCGGGGGTGGGCATGAGCAGTTCTTC.

J is TRBJ1-2 and V is TRBV7-9; D remains unclear. V gave up 5 bases and J gave up 0 bases, with 10 bases separating them. Germline CDR1 SEHNR, CDR2 FQNEAQ (reference sequence). The CDR3 contains 14 residues. The CDR3 DNA reads TGTGCCAGCAGCCTCGCTAACGCTAACTATGGCTACACCTTC. Translating it yields CASSLANANYGYTF.

The CDR3 nucleotides are TGTGCCAGCAGCGAGGAGGAGGTTCAGGGGGAGACCCAGTACTTC. Translating it yields CASSEEEVQGETQYF. The chain recombines TRBV2 with TRBJ2-5; a possible D gene is TRBD1 (6 bases). Germline assignment: CDR1 SNHLY and CDR2 FYNNEI. CDR3 length: 15 residues. V was clipped by 6 bases and J by 5 bases, with 19 bases between them.

The chain recombines TRBV10-1 with TRBJ1-4; D possibly corresponds to TRBD1 (5 bases). The CDR3 spans 14 residues. Germline CDR1 is WNHNN and CDR2 is SYGVQD (reference sequence). Trimming stripped 5 bases from V and 7 bases from J, with 14 bases between. The DNA of the CDR3 is TGCGCCAGCAGTCGAGGGGTCGGTAGTGAAAAACTGTTTTTT. It yields the protein CASSRGVGSEKLFF.